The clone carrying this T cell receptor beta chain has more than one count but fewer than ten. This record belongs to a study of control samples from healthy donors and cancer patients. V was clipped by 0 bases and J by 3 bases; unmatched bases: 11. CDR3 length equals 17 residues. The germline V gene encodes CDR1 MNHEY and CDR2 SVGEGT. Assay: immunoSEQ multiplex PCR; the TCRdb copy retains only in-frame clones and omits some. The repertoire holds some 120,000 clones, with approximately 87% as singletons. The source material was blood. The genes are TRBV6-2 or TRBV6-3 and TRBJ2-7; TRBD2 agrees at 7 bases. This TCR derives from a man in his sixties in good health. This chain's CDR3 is CASSYSKSGTTFYEQYF. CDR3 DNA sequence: TGTGCCAGCAGTTACTCGAAATCTGGGACTACCTTCTACGAGCAGTACTTC.